The subject of this entry is one T cell receptor beta chain. The antigen is undetermined. These data originate in a study of a mutant IDH1 vaccine in newly diagnosed glioma. As for the study in general: Vaccination was launched 4-6 weeks after radiotherapy alone, or with temozolomide cycles. The treated population exhibited a male proportion of about 60%, a female proportion of 37.5%, and a mean age of about 40 years.

Generated by immunoSEQ multiplex PCR, the TCRdb table keeps only in-frame clones and is missing some. The repertoire holds about 21,000 clones, with 89% as singletons. Germline assignment: CDR1 SNHLY and CDR2 FYNNEI. CDR3 length: 13 residues. V was clipped by 4 bases and J by 9 bases, with 10 bases between them. Study results and caveats: Vaccine-induced responses were seen in around 93% of patients, spanning several MHC alleles. Pseudoprogression showed no apparent link to changes in top peripheral T cell clonotypes.

Time point specified: week 11, during vaccination. Every vaccination contained 300 ug of the mutant IDH1 20-mer peptide and was paired with topical imiquimod. The TCR originated in a middle-aged woman with glioma. The material sequenced was PBMCs, taken from a glioma patient whose treatment included an IDH1 peptide vaccine. V usage is TRBV2 and J usage is TRBJ1-6; the D is unclear. The CDR3 reads CASSGAVSSPLHF. DNA for the CDR3: TGTGCCAGCAGTGGGGCAGTTAGTTCACCCCTCCACTTT. The full variable domain, with the rest looked up from reference TRBV2 and TRBJ1-6, is EPEVTQTPSHQVTQMGQEVILRCVPISNHLYFYWYRQILGQKVEFLVSFYNNEISEKSEIFDDQFSVERPDGSNFTLKIRSTKLEDSAMYFCASSGAVSSPLHFGNGTRLTVT.